These 3 T cell receptor beta chains were sequenced from one sample in a study of cytomegalovirus exposure and HLA in healthy donors. This PCR relied on a set of 60 Vbeta primers and 13 Jbeta primers. Only in-frame clones appear in the TCRdb table, and some are missing; sequencing was by immunoSEQ multiplex PCR. This table has 150,000 to 200,000 clones, roughly four fifths appearing once. The sample comprised PBMCs. These receptors were collected from a man aged 18 to 29 in good health and CMV-seronegative.

A note on this clone: The same CDR3 arises from other DNA sequences in this sample as well. The V and J genes are TRBV4-1 and TRBJ1-5, with unresolved D. V was shortened by 2 bases and J by 7 bases, with 9 bases between the two germline ends. The CDR3 is made up of 13 amino acids. Germline V CDR1 and CDR2: MGHRA, YSYEKL. In DNA form, the CDR3 reads TGCGCCAGCAGCCAACGGGATTCCCAGCCCCAGCATTTT. It specifies CASSQRDSQPQHF.

This clone was found once. The chain couples TRBV7-2 to TRBJ2-3; 8 bases fit TRBD1. The CDR3 spans 14 residues. The germline CDR1 and CDR2 sequences are SGHTA and FQGNSA. Trimming at V came to 3 bases and at J to 3 bases, leaving 2 bases not matched to a gene. The CDR3 DNA reads TGTGCCAGCAGCTTGAGACAGGGGACAGATACGCAGTATTTT. Encoded protein: CASSLRQGTDTQYF.

V is TRBV4-3 and J is TRBJ1-2, with D hard to call. CDR1 LGHNA and CDR2 YSLEER come from the germline V gene. The CDR3 is 14 residues long. V lost 0 bases and J 3 bases, leaving 8 bases between the germline ends. The CDR3 sequence: CASSQEEGYYGYTF. The CDR3 nucleotides are TGCGCCAGCAGCCAAGAGGAGGGCTACTATGGCTACACCTTC.